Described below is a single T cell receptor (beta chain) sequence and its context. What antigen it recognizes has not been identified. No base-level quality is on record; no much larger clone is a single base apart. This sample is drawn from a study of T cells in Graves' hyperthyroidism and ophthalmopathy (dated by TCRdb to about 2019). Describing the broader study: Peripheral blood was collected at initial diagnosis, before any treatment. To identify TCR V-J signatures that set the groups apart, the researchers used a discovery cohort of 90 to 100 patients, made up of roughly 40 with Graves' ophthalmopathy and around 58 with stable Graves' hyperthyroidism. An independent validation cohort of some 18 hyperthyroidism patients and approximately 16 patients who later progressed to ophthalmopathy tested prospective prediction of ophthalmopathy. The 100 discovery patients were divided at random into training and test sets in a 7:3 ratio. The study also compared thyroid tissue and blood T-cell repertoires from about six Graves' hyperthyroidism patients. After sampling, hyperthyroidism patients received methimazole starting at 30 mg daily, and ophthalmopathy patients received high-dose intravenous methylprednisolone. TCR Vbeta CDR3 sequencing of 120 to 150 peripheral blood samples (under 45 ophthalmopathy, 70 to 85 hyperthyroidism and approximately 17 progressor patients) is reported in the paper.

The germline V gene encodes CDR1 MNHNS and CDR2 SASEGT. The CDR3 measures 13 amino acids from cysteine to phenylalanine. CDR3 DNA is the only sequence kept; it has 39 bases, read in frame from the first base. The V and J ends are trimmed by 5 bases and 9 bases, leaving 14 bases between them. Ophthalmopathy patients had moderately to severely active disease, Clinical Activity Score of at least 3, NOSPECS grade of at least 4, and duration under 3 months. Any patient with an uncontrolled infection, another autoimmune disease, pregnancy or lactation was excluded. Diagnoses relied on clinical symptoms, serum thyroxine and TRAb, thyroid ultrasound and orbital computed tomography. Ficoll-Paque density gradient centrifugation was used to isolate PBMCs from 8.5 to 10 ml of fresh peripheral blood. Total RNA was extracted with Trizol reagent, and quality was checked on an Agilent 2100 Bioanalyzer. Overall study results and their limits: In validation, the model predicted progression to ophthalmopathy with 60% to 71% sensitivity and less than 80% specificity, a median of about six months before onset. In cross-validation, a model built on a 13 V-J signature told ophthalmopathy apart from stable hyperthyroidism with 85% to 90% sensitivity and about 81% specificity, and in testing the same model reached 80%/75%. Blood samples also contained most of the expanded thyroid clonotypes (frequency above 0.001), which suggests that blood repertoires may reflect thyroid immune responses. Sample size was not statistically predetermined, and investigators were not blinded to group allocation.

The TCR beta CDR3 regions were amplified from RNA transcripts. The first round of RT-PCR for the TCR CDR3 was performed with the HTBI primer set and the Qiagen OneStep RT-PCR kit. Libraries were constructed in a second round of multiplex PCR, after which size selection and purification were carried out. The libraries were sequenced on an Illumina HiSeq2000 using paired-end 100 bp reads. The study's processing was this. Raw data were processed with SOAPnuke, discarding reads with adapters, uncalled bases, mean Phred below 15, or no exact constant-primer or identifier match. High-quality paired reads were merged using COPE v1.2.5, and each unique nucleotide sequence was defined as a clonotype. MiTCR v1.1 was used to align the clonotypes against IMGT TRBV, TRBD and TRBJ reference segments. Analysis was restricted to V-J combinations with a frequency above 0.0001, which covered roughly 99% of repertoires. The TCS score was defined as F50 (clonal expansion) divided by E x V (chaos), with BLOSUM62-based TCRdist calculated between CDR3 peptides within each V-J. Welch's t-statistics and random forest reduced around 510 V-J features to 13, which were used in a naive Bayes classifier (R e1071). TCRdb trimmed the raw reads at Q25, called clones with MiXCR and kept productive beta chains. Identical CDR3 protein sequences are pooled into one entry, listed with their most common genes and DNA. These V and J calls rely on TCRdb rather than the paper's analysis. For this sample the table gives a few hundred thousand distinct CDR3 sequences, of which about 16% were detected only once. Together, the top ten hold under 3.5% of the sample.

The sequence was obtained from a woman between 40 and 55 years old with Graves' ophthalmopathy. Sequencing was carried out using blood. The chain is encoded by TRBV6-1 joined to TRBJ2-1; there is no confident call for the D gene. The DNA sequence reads TGTGCCAGCAGTTCGGATAGGGCCTTTGAGCAGTTCTTC. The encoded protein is CASSSDRAFEQFF.